Following are 28 T cell receptor beta chains from one sample sequenced in a study of shared clonotypes between healthy human individuals. The assay was immunoSEQ multiplex PCR, and TCRdb's table has in-frame clones only and misses some. The sample has 2 million to 2.5 million clones, about 90% seen once. Specimen: naive CD4+ T cells from PBMCs. As to subset: CD45RA+ positively selected. The receptor source for this set is a man aged 18-30 years in good health. Some clones in this sample may be carry-over from other donors' samples.

The chain recombines TRBV11-2 with TRBJ2-3; D tentatively fits TRBD1 or TRBD2 (5 bases each). Germline CDR1 reads SGHAT; CDR2 reads FQNNGV. Trimming removed 6 bases from V and 6 bases from J, with 28 bases in between. CDR3 length: 18 residues. The CDR3 sequence is CASSRKGTSMVVADTQYF. CDR3 DNA sequence: TGTGCCAGCAGTCGAAAGGGGACCTCGATGGTAGTTGCCGATACGCAGTATTTT.

The chain has TRBV29-1 and TRBJ2-1; D is uncertain. V gave up 4 bases and J gave up 9 bases, with 16 bases separating them. Germline CDR1 SQVTM, CDR2 ANQGSEA. This CDR3 comprises 13 residues. The CDR3 region is CSVAPLLGSEQFF. The DNA for the CDR3 is TGCAGCGTTGCCCCTCTGTTGGGTAGTGAGCAGTTCTTC.

The chain recombines TRBV11-2 with TRBJ2-7; the D is unclear. The CDR3 consists of 12 residues. Trimming removed 2 bases from V and 3 bases from J, with 5 bases in between. CDR1 SGHAT and CDR2 FQNNGV come from the germline V gene. The CDR3 loop is CASSLYGYEQYF. The CDR3 DNA follows: TGTGCCAGCAGCTTATACGGCTACGAGCAGTACTTC.

This sequence joins TRBV28 and TRBJ1-2; 8 bases are shared with TRBD1. After removal of 3 bases from V and 3 bases from J, the junction contained 6 bases not matched to a gene. This CDR3 region has 15 residues. Germline CDR1 and CDR2: MDHEN and SYDVKM. The CDR3 DNA sequence: TGTGCCAGCAGTTTTAGGGCAGGGGGCGACTATGGCTACACCTTC. Protein: CASSFRAGGDYGYTF.

V usage is TRBV4-3 and J usage is TRBJ2-1; no clear D gene. Trimming cost V 0 bases and J 1 base, with 10 bases left between them. CDR3 length: 16 residues. In germline, CDR1 is LGHNA, CDR2 YSLEER. The CDR3 region is CASSQEIVGSYNEQFF. CDR3 sequence (DNA): TGCGCCAGCAGCCAAGAAATAGTAGGTTCCTACAATGAGCAGTTCTTC.

This chain connects TRBV19 to TRBJ1-1; D is perhaps TRBD1 (6 bases). The germline V gene has CDR1 LNHDA and CDR2 SQIVND (reference sequence). The CDR3 has 13 amino acids. Trimming took off 6 bases at V and 3 bases at J, with 11 bases between the two ends. CDR3 sequence (DNA): TGTGCCAGTAGAACAGGGAGGTACACTGAAGCTTTCTTT. Translating it yields CASRTGRYTEAFF.

Here the CDR3 reads CASSQGVGEQYF. Here the CDR3 DNA reads TGTGCCAGCAGCCAGGGCGTGGGTGAGCAGTACTTC. The rearrangement uses TRBV5-5 and TRBJ2-7, with TRBD1 as a possible D gene (5 bases). V lost 4 bases, J lost 7 bases, and 12 bases lay in between. The germline V gene encodes CDR1 SGHKS and CDR2 YYEKEE (reference sequence). CDR3 length: 12 amino acids.

The J gene is TRBJ2-7, the V gene TRBV6-6; D may be TRBD1 or TRBD2 (5 bases each). The V and J ends lost 6 bases and 6 bases respectively, with 21 bases between them. The CDR3 has 15 residues. The V gene's germline CDR1 is MNHNY and CDR2 SVGAGI (reference sequence). In nucleotides, the CDR3 is TGTGCCAGCAGGCCAGGGACGGCCAGGCGTAGCGAGCAGTACTTC. Its protein is CASRPGTARRSEQYF.

The V gene is TRBV5-4, the J gene TRBJ2-1, with D possibly TRBD1 on 6 matching bases. Trimming stripped 4 bases from V and 8 bases from J, with 25 bases between. CDR1 and CDR2 (germline): SGHNT, YYREEE (reference sequence). CDR3 length: 17 amino acids. The CDR3 sequence is CASSRAAGVTRSDEQFF. The CDR3 DNA reads TGTGCCAGCAGCCGGGCGGCAGGGGTTACCCGGTCTGATGAGCAGTTCTTC.

The rearrangement uses TRBV28 and TRBJ1-4; D is unresolved. Looked up from germline, CDR1 is MDHEN and CDR2 is SYDVKM. The CDR3 length is 14 residues. The V end lost 2 bases, the J end lost 7 bases, and 11 bases lay between the germline ends. CDR3 amino acids: CASSLPGPGEKLFF. CDR3 bases: TGTGCCAGCAGTTTACCGGGCCCTGGTGAAAAACTGTTTTTT.

The V and J genes are TRBV28 and TRBJ1-5; D possibly corresponds to TRBD1 (5 bases). V was trimmed by 7 bases and J by 11 bases, leaving 24 bases between them. In germline, CDR1 is MDHEN, CDR2 SYDVKM. The CDR3 runs to 15 residues. CDR3 amino acids: CASTQTGPRTGAQHF. CDR3 coding DNA: TGTGCCAGCACTCAAACCGGGCCCCGGACGGGGGCCCAGCATTTT.

The rearrangement joins TRBV9 to TRBJ2-2; unclear D gene. CDR3 length: 14 amino acids. Trimming stripped 1 base from V and 6 bases from J, with 10 bases between. From germline, CDR1 is SGDLS and CDR2 YYNGEE. CDR3 nucleotide sequence: TGTGCCAGCAGCGTACGTACGGCCCCCGGGGAGCTGTTTTTT. This sequence encodes CASSVRTAPGELFF.

This rearrangement joins TRBV28 to TRBJ2-1, with D perhaps matching TRBD1 or TRBD2 (5 bases each). Germline lookup yields CDR1 MDHEN and CDR2 SYDVKM. This CDR3 region has 14 residues. V lost 10 bases and J 2 bases, leaving 15 bases between the germline ends. The CDR3 nucleotides are TGTGCCACCTCAAGGGACCGAGCCTACAATGAGCAGTTCTTC. Encoded protein: CATSRDRAYNEQFF.

A word on this clone: Other DNA sequences from this sample encode an identical CDR3 as well. This chain uses TRBV28 with TRBJ1-1; no reliable D call. CDR3 size: 11 residues. Germline V CDR1 and CDR2: MDHEN, SYDVKM. The V end was cut by 2 bases, the J end by 5 bases, with 3 bases between. CDR3 protein: CASSLRTEAFF. In nucleotides, the CDR3 is TGTGCCAGCAGTTTACGTACTGAAGCTTTCTTT. The full variable domain, with the rest looked up from reference TRBV28 and TRBJ1-1, is DVKVTQSSRYLVKRTGEKVFLECVQDMDHENMFWYRQDPGLGLRLIYFSYDVKMKEKGDIPEGYSVSREKKERFSLILESASTNQTSMYLCASSLRTEAFFGQGTRLTVV.

J is TRBJ1-2 and V is TRBV7-8, with D uncertain. The V gene lost 1 base and the J gene lost 4 bases, with 16 bases spanning the gap. CDR3 length equals 16 residues. Germline V gene lookup returns CDR1 SGHVS and CDR2 FQNEAQ. CDR3 nucleotides: TGTGCCAGCAGCTTAGATCGTGCGGTAGCAATCTATGGCTACACCTTC. This sequence encodes CASSLDRAVAIYGYTF. Looking up the rest from reference TRBV7-8 and TRBJ1-2 gives the full variable domain: GAGVSQSPRYKVAKRGQDVALRCDPISGHVSLFWYQQALGQGPEFLTYFQNEAQLDKSGLPSDRFFAERPEGSVSTLKIQRTQQEDSAVYLCASSLDRAVAIYGYTFGSGTRLTVV.

The gene calls are TRBV7-9 and TRBJ2-3; 7 bases align to TRBD2. This CDR3 has 16 amino acids. Germline V gives CDR1 SEHNR, CDR2 FQNEAQ (reference sequence). After removal of 1 base from V and 2 bases from J, the junction contained 6 bases not matched to a gene. In DNA, the CDR3 is TGTGCCAGCAGCTTAGGGCAGGGAGGGACCACAGATACGCAGTATTTT. The encoded protein is CASSLGQGGTTDTQYF.

The J gene is TRBJ2-3, the V gene TRBV6-1; TRBD1 matches at 10 bases. Trimming took 0 bases from V and 6 from J; bases not matched to a gene: 6. The CDR3 is 16 residues long. Germline lookup yields CDR1 MNHNS and CDR2 SASEGT. The CDR3 DNA reads TGTGCCAGCAGTGAAGCGACGGGACAGGGGTTCGATACGCAGTATTTT. This gives the protein CASSEATGQGFDTQYF.

The chain combines TRBV7-6 with TRBJ2-6; TRBD2 is a possible D gene (6 bases). With 2 bases removed from V and 2 bases from J, the gap between germline ends came to 7 bases. Germline CDR1 reads SGHVS; CDR2 reads FNYEAQ. This CDR3 is built from 15 residues. CDR3 DNA: TGTGCCAGCAGCTTAAGGAGGGCTGGGGCCAACGTCCTGACTTTC. This sequence encodes CASSLRRAGANVLTF.

The chain is built from TRBV2 and TRBJ1-4; tentative D call: TRBD1 (6 bases). The V gene's germline CDR1 is SNHLY and CDR2 FYNNEI. Trimming stripped 8 bases from V and 8 bases from J, with 15 bases between. The CDR3 extends over 13 amino acids. The DNA of the CDR3 is TGTGCCAGCCTAGGGGGGGAGTACGAAAAACTGTTTTTT. Protein product: CASLGGEYEKLFF.

The J gene is TRBJ1-5, the V gene TRBV7-2; D gene ambiguous. The V end was cut by 5 bases, the J end by 2 bases, with 10 bases between. Germline V gene data show CDR1 as SGHTA and CDR2 as FQGNSA. CDR3 length: 14 amino acids. The CDR3 coding sequence is TGTGCCAGCAGCCGCTACGCGGGCAATCAGCCCCAGCATTTT. Translating it yields CASSRYAGNQPQHF.

The DNA of the CDR3 is TGTGCCAGCAGTGCGGAAGTAGCGGGAGTAAATGAGCAGTTCTTC. This codes for CASSAEVAGVNEQFF. This rearrangement joins TRBV2 to TRBJ2-1; 9 nucleotides agree with TRBD2. This CDR3 is built from 15 residues. V trimming: 4 bases; J trimming: 7 bases; junction bases outside the gene matches: 8. The V gene's germline CDR1 is SNHLY and CDR2 FYNNEI. The complete variable domain, with remaining parts taken from reference TRBV2 and TRBJ2-1, reads EPEVTQTPSHQVTQMGQEVILRCVPISNHLYFYWYRQILGQKVEFLVSFYNNEISEKSEIFDDQFSVERPDGSNFTLKIRSTKLEDSAMYFCASSAEVAGVNEQFFGPGTRLTVL.

This clone was detected once. The V call is TRBV9, the J call TRBJ2-3; TRBD2 matches at 8 bases. Per germline, CDR1 SGDLS and CDR2 YYNGEE. This CDR3 spans 18 amino acids. V shed 0 bases and J 2 bases; nucleotides not matched to a gene: 11. The CDR3 protein is CASSVGAGVTFSTDTQYF. In DNA form, the CDR3 reads TGTGCCAGCAGCGTAGGAGCGGGAGTTACGTTTTCCACAGATACGCAGTATTTT.

The rearrangement uses TRBV6-1 and TRBJ2-5, with TRBD2 matching over 10 bases. Germline lookup yields CDR1 MNHNS and CDR2 SASEGT. Trimming cost V 0 bases and J 5 bases; bases outside gene matches: 6. The CDR3 loop spans 16 amino acids. The CDR3 nucleotides read TGTGCCAGCAGTGAAGCGGGAGCGGGAGGGACGGAGACCCAGTACTTC. It is translated as CASSEAGAGGTETQYF.

CDR3 in DNA: TGTGCCAGCAGCTTCGGCTACCTAACCGGGGAGCTGTTTTTT. Residues: CASSFGYLTGELFF. The chain recombines TRBV7-2 with TRBJ2-2; unclear D gene. CDR1 SGHTA and CDR2 FQGNSA come from the germline V gene. Trimming took 3 bases from V and 5 from J, leaving 10 bases between them. The CDR3 covers 14 residues. The variable domain in full, completed from reference TRBV7-2 and TRBJ2-2, reads GAGVSQSPSNKVTEKGKDVELRCDPISGHTALYWYRQSLGQGLEFLIYFQGNSAPDKSGLPSDRFSAERTGGSVSTLTIQRTQQEDSAVYLCASSFGYLTGELFFGEGSRLTVL.

J is TRBJ1-1 and V is TRBV5-4; tentatively, D is TRBD1 (6 bases). The V end was cut by 1 base, the J end by 11 bases, with 15 bases between. Per the germline V gene, CDR1 is SGHNT and CDR2 is YYREEE (reference sequence). This CDR3 contains 13 residues. This CDR3 reads CASSLKSGEWAFF. Written as DNA, the CDR3 is TGTGCCAGCAGCTTGAAATCAGGGGAATGGGCTTTCTTT.

With respect to this clone: This could be a read error, since a much larger clone is one nucleotide away. The CDR3: CASSLDSDQPQHF. In DNA form, the CDR3 reads TGTGCCAGCAGCTTGGATAGCGATCAGCCCCAGCATTTT. The V gene is TRBV5-5, the J gene TRBJ1-5, with D unclear. Looked up from germline, CDR1 is SGHKS and CDR2 is YYEKEE (reference sequence). The length of the CDR3 is 13 residues.

Here the CDR3 DNA reads TGCGCCAGCAGCCTCGACAGTGGGAATTCACCCCTCCACTTT. Translated: CASSLDSGNSPLHF. This chain uses TRBV5-1 with TRBJ1-6, with D maybe TRBD1 (5 bases). The germline V gene encodes CDR1 SGHRS and CDR2 YFSETQ. Trimming cost V 4 bases and J 7 bases, with 12 bases left between them. This CDR3 comprises 14 residues.

This clone was observed a single time. The rearrangement links TRBV4-3 to TRBJ2-2; D ambiguous. The V gene lost 0 bases and the J gene lost 2 bases, with 7 bases spanning the gap. This CDR3 region has 15 residues. Germline CDR1 and CDR2: LGHNA and YSLEER. The CDR3, as DNA: TGCGCCAGCAGCCAAGAAGGTGTAAACACCGGGGAGCTGTTTTTT. Amino acid sequence: CASSQEGVNTGELFF.